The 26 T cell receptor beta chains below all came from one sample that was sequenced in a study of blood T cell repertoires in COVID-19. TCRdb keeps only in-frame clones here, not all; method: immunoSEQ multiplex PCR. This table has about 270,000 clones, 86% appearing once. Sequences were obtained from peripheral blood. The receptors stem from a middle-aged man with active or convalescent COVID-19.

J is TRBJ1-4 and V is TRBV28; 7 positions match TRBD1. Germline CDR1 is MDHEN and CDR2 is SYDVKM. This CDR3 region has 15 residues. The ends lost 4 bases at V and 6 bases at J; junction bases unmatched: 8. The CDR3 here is CASSSPTGDDEKLFF. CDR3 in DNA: TGTGCCAGCAGTTCCCCTACAGGGGACGATGAAAAACTGTTTTTT.

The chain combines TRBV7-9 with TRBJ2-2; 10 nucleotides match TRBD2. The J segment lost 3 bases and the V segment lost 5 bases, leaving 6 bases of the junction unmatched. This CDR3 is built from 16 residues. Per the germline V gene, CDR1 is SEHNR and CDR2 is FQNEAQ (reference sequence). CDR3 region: CASSPLAGAHTGELFF. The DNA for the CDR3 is TGTGCCAGCAGCCCCCTAGCGGGAGCGCACACCGGGGAGCTGTTTTTT.

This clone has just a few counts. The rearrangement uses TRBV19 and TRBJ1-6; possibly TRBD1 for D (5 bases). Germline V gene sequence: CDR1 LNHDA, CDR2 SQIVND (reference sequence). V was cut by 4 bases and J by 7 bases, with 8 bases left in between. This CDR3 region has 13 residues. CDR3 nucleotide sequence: TGTGCCAGTAGTACTCCAGGGAATTCACCCCTCCACTTT. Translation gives CASSTPGNSPLHF.

CDR3 nucleotide sequence: TGTGCCAGCAGCCCAGCGATGCGGACACAATATGGCTACACCTTC. This encodes CASSPAMRTQYGYTF. V gene TRBV14 combines with J gene TRBJ1-2, with D possibly matching TRBD1 (5 bases). V was clipped by 4 bases and J by 5 bases, with 17 bases between them. Germline CDR1 is SGHDN and CDR2 is FVKESK. The CDR3 totals 15 residues. The variable domain in full, completed from reference TRBV14 and TRBJ1-2, reads EAGVTQFPSHSVIEKGQTVTLRCDPISGHDNLYWYRRVMGKEIKFLLHFVKESKQDESGMPNNRFLAERTGGTYSTLKVQPAELEDSGVYFCASSPAMRTQYGYTFGSGTRLTVV.

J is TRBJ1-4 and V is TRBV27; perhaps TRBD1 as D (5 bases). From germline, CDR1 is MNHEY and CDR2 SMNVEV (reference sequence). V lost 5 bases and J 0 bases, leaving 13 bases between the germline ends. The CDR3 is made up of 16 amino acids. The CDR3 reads CASSPNRGATNEKLFF. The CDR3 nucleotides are TGTGCCAGCAGTCCCAATCGGGGGGCAACTAATGAAAAACTGTTTTTT.

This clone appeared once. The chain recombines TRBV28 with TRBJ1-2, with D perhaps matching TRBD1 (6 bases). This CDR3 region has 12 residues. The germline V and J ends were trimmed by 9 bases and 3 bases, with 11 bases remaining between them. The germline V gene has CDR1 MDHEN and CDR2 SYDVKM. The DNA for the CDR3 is TGTGCCAGTAGGCAGGGGCACTATGGCTACACCTTC. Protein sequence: CASRQGHYGYTF.

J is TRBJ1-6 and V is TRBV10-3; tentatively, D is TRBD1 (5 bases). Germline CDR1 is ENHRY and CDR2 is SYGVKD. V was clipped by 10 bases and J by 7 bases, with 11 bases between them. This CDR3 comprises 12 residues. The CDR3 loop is CATETENSPLHF. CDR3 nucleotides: TGTGCCACTGAGACAGAAAATTCACCCCTCCACTTT.

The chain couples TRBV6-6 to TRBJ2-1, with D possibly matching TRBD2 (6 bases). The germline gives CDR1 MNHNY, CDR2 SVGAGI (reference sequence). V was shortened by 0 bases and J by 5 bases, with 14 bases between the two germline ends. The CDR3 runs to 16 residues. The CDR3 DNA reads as TGTGCCAGCAGTTACTCGATAAATAGCGGCGACAATGAGCAGTTCTTC. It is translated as CASSYSINSGDNEQFF.

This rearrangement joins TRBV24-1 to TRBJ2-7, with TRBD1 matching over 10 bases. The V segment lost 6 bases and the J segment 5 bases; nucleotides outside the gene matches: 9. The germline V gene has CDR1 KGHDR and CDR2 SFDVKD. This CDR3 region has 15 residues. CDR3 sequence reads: CATSSGTGDFHEQYF. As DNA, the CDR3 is TGTGCCACCAGTTCCGGGACAGGGGATTTCCACGAGCAGTACTTC.

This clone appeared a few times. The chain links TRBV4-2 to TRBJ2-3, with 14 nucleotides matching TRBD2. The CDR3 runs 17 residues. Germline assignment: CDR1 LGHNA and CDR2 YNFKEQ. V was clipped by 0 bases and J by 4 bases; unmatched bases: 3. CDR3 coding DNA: TGTGCCAGCAGCCAAGACTTGACTAGCGGGGGGGCAGATACGCAGTATTTT. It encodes CASSQDLTSGGADTQYF.

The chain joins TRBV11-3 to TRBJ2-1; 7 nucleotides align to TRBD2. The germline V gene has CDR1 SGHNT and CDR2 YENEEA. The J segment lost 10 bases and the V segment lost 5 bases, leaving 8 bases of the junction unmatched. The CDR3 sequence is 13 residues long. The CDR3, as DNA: TGTGCCAGCAGCCCCACTAGCGCCGGGGAGCAGTTCTTC. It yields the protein CASSPTSAGEQFF.

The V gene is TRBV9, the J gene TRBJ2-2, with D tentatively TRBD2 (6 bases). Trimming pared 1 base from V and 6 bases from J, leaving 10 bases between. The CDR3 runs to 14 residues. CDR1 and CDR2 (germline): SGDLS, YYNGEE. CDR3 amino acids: CASSVFGDSGELFF. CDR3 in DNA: TGTGCCAGCAGCGTATTTGGGGACTCCGGGGAGCTGTTTTTT.

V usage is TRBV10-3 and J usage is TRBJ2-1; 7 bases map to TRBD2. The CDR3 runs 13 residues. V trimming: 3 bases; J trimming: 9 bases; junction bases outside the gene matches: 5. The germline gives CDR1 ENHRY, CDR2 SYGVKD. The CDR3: CAISEGPGGEQFF. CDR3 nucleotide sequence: TGTGCCATCAGTGAAGGTCCGGGAGGTGAGCAGTTCTTC.

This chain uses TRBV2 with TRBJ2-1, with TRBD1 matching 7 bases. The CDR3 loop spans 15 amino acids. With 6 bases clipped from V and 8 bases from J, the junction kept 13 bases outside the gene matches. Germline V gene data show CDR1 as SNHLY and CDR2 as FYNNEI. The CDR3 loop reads CASRDIRQGFYEQFF. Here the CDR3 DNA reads TGTGCCAGCAGGGACATCCGACAGGGTTTTTATGAGCAGTTCTTC.

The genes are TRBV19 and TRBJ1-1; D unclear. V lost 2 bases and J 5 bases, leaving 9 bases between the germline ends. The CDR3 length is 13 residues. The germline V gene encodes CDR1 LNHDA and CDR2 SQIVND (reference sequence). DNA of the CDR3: TGTGCCAGTAGTATACCGCAGGTTACTGAAGCTTTCTTT. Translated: CASSIPQVTEAFF.

The CDR3 sequence: CASSPVMDSYGYTF. In DNA, the CDR3 is TGTGCCAGCTCACCGGTAATGGACAGCTATGGCTACACCTTC. The J gene is TRBJ1-2, the V gene TRBV18; a possible D gene is TRBD1 (6 bases). Per the germline V gene, CDR1 is KGHSH and CDR2 is LQKENI. The V gene lost 3 bases and the J gene lost 4 bases, with 12 bases spanning the gap. The CDR3 covers 14 residues.

The CDR3 here is CASSGTSGQTQYF. CDR3 coding DNA: TGTGCCAGCAGTGGGACTAGCGGGCAGACCCAGTACTTC. This chain connects TRBV19 to TRBJ2-5; 12 bases fit TRBD2. Germline assignment: CDR1 LNHDA and CDR2 SQIVND (reference sequence). There are 13 residues in the CDR3. Unmatched junction bases numbered 5, after V lost 9 bases and J lost 6 bases.

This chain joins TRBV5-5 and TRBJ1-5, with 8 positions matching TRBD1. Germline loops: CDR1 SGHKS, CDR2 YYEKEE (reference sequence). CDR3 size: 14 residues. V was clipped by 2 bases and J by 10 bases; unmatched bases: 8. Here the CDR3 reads CASSFRTGGYPQHF. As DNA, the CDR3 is TGTGCCAGCAGCTTTAGAACAGGGGGGTACCCCCAGCATTTT.

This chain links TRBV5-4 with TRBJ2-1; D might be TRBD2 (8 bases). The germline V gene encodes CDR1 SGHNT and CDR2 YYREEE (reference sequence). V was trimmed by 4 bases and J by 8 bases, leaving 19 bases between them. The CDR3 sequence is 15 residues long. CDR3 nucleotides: TGTGCCAGCAGCCAGGGGGGACTAGAGTCGGATGAGCAGTTCTTC. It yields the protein CASSQGGLESDEQFF.

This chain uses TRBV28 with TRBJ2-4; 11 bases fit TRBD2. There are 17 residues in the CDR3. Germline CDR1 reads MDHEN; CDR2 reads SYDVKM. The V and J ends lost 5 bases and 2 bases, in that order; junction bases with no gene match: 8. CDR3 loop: CASSPLAGGPTKNIQYF. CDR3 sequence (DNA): TGTGCCAGCAGTCCATTAGCGGGGGGGCCGACCAAAAACATTCAGTACTTC.

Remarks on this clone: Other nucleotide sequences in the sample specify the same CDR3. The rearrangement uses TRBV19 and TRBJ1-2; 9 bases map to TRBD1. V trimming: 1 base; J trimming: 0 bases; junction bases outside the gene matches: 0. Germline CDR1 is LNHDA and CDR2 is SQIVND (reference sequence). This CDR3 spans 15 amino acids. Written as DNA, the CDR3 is TGTGCCAGTAGTATAGGGACAGGGGCTAACTATGGCTACACCTTC. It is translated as CASSIGTGANYGYTF.

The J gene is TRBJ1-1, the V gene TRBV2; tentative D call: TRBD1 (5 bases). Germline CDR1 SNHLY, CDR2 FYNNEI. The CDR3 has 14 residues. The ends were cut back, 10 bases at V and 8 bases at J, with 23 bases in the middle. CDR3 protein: CATKRPTGTIEAFF. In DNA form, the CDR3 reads TGTGCCACCAAGAGACCCACAGGAACGATAGAAGCTTTCTTT. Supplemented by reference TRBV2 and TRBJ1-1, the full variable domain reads EPEVTQTPSHQVTQMGQEVILRCVPISNHLYFYWYRQILGQKVEFLVSFYNNEISEKSEIFDDQFSVERPDGSNFTLKIRSTKLEDSAMYFCATKRPTGTIEAFFGQGTRLTVV.

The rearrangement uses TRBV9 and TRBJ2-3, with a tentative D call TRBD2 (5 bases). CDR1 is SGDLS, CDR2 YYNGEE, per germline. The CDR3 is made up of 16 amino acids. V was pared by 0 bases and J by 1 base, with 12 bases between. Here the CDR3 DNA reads TGTGCCAGCAGCGTAGAGGACGGGAAAGGCACAGATACGCAGTATTTT. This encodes CASSVEDGKGTDTQYF.

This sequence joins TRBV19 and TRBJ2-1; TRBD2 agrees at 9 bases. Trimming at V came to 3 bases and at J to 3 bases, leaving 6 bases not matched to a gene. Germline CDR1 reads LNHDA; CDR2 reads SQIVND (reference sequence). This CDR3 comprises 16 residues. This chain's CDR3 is CASSIKRGALYNEQFF. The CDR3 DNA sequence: TGTGCCAGTAGTATTAAGCGGGGGGCCCTCTACAATGAGCAGTTCTTC.

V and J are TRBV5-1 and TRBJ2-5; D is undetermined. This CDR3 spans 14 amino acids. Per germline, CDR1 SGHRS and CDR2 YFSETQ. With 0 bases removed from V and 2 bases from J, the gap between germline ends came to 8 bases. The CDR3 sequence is CASSLGVRQETQYF. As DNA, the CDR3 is TGCGCCAGCAGCTTGGGTGTTCGGCAAGAGACCCAGTACTTC.

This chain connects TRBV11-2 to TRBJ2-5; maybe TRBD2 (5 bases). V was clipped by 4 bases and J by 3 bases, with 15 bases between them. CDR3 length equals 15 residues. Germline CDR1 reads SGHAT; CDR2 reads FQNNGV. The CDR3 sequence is CASSSRGSPEETQYF. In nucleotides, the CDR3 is TGTGCCAGCAGCTCCCGAGGGTCCCCTGAAGAGACCCAGTACTTC.